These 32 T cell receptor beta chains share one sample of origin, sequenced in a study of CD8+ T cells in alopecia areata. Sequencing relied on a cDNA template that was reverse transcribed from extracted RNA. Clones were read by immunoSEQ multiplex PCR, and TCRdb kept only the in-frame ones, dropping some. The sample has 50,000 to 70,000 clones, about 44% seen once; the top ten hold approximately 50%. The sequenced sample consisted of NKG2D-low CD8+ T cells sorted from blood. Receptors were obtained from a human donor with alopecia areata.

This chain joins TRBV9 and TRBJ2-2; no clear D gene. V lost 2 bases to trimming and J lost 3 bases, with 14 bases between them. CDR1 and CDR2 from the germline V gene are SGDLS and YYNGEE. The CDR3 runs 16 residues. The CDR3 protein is CASSVVPQRHTGELFF. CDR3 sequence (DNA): TGTGCCAGCAGCGTCGTCCCCCAGAGACACACCGGGGAGCTGTTTTTT.

The CDR3 region is CASSATVSNEQFF. CDR3 DNA: TGTGCCAGCTCAGCGACAGTCTCCAATGAGCAGTTCTTC. This rearrangement joins TRBV18 to TRBJ2-1; perhaps TRBD1 as D (5 bases). V was pared by 5 bases and J by 6 bases, with 11 bases between. Germline CDR1 reads KGHSH; CDR2 reads LQKENI. The CDR3 covers 13 residues.

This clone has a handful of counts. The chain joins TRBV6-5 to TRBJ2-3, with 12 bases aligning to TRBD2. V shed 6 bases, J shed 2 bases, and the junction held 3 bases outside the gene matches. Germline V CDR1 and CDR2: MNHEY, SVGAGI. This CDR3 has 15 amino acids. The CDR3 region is CASSRTSGDTDTQYF. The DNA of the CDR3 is TGTGCCAGCAGCAGGACTAGCGGGGACACAGATACGCAGTATTTT.

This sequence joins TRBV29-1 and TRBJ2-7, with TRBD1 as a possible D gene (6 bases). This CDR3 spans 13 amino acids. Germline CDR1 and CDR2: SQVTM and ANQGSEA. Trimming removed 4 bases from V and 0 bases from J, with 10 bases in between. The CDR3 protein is CSVGRDNSYEQYF. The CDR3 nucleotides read TGCAGCGTTGGCCGGGACAACTCCTACGAGCAGTACTTC.

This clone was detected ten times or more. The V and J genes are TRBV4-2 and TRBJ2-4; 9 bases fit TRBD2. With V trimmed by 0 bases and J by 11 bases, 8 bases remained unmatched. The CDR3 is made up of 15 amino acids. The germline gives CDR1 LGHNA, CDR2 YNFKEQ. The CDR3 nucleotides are TGTGCCAGCAGCCAAGATGAGGGCGGGGGGGAAGTTCAGTACTTC. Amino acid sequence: CASSQDEGGGEVQYF.

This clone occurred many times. The CDR3 sequence: CASSIARAGYTF. The DNA of the CDR3 is TGTGCCAGTAGTATCGCAAGGGCGGGCTACACCTTC. This sequence joins TRBV19 and TRBJ1-2; D call uncertain. The CDR3 covers 12 residues. The ends were cut back, 3 bases at V and 8 bases at J, with 10 bases in the middle. The germline gives CDR1 LNHDA, CDR2 SQIVND (reference sequence).

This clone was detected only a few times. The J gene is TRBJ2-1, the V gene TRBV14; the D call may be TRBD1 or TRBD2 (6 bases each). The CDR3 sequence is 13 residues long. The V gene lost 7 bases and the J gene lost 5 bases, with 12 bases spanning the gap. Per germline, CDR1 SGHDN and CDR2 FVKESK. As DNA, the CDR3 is TGTGCCAGCACCCTCCGGGGGCACAATGAGCAGTTCTTC. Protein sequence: CASTLRGHNEQFF.

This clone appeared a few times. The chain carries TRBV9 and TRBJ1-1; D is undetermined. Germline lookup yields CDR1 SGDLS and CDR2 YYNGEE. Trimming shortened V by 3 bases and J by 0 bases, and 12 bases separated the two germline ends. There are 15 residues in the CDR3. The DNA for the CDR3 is TGTGCCAGCAGCGATGGCGGTGGGTTGAACACTGAAGCTTTCTTT. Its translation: CASSDGGGLNTEAFF.

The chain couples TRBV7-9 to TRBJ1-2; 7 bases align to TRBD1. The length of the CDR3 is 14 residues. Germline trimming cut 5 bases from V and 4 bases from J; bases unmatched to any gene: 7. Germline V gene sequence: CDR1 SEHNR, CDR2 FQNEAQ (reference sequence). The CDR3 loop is CASSPPGQPYGYTF. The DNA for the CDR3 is TGTGCCAGCAGCCCTCCGGGACAGCCCTATGGCTACACCTTC.

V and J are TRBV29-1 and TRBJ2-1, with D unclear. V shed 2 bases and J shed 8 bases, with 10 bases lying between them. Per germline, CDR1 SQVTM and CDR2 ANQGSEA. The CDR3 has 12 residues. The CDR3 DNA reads TGCAGCGTTGAAAAAAAGCTCGATGAGCAGTTCTTC. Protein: CSVEKKLDEQFF.

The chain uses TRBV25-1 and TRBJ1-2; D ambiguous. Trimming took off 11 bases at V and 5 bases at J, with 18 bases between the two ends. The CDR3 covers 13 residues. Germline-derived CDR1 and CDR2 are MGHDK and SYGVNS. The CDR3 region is CASSPPGQYGYTF. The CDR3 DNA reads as TGTGCCTCCAGTCCCCCGGGTCAGTATGGCTACACCTTC.

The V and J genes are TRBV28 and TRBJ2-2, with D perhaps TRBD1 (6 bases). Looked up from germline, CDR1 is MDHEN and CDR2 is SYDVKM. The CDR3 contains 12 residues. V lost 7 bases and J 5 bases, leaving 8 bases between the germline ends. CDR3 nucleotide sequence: TGTGCCAGCACCCAGGGGACCGGGGAGCTGTTTTTT. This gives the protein CASTQGTGELFF.

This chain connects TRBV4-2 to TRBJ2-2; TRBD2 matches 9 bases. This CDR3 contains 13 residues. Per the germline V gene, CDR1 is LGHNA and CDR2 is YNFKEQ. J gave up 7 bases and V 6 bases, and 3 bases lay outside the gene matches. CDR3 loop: CASSSGRGGELFF. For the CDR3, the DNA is TGTGCCAGCAGTAGCGGGAGAGGCGGGGAGCTGTTTTTT.

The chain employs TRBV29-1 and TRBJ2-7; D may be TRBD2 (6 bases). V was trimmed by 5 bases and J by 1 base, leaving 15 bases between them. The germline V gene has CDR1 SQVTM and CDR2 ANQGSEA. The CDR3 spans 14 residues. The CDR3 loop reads CSVTSTTRSYEQYF. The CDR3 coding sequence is TGCAGCGTTACTTCGACGACTAGGTCCTACGAGCAGTACTTC.

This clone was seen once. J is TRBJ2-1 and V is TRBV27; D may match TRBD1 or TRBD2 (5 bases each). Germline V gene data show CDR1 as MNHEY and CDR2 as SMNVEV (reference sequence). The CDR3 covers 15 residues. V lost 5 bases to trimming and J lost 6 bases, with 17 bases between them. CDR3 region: CASSPSGGSANEQFF. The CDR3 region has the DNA TGTGCCAGCAGTCCTAGTGGGGGTTCCGCCAATGAGCAGTTCTTC.

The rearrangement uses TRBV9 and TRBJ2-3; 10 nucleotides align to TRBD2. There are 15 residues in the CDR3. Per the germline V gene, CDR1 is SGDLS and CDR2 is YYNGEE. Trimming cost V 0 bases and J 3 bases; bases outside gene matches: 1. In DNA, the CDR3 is TGTGCCAGCAGCGTAGCTAGCGGGAGTACAGATACGCAGTATTTT. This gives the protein CASSVASGSTDTQYF.

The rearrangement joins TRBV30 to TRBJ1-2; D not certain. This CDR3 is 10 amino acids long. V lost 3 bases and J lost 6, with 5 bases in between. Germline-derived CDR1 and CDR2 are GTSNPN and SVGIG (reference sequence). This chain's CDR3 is CAWRENGYTF. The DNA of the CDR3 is TGTGCCTGGAGGGAGAATGGCTACACCTTC.

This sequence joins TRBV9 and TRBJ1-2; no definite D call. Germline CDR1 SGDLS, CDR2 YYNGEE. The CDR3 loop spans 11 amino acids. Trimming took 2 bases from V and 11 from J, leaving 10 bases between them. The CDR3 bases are TGTGCCAGCAGCGTCAGCGCCAGGTACACCTTC. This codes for CASSVSARYTF. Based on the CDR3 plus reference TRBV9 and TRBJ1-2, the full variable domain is DSGVTQTPKHLITATGQRVTLRCSPRSGDLSVYWYQQSLDQGLQFLIQYYNGEERAKGNILERFSAQQFPDLHSELNLSSLELGDSALYFCASSVSARYTFGSGTRLTVV.

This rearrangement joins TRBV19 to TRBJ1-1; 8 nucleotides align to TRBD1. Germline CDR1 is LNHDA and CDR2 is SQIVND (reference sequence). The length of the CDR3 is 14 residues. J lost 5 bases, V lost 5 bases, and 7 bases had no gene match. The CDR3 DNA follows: TGTGCCAGTAGTGGCTCGACAGGGGTGACTGAAGCTTTCTTT. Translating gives CASSGSTGVTEAFF.

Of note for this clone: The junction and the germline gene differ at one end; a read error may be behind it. The CDR3 DNA sequence: TGCGCCAGCAGCCAAGATGAGGGGGCTCCGCAAATCTTC. It yields the protein CASSQDEGAPQIF. The chain recombines TRBV4-3 with TRBJ2-1; TRBD1 agrees at 7 bases. The germline gives CDR1 LGHNA, CDR2 YSLEER. The CDR3 sequence is 13 residues long.

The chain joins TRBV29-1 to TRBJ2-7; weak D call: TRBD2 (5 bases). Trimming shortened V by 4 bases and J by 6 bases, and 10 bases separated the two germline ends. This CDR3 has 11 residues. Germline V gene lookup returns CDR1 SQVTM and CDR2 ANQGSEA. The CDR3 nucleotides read TGCAGCGTTGTGGCCGAGGGCGAGCAGTACTTC. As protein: CSVVAEGEQYF.

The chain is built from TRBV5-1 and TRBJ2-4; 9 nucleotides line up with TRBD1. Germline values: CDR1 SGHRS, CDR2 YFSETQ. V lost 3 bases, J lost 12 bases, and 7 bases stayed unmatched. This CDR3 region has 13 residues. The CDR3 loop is CASSSNGQGHQYF. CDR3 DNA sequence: TGCGCCAGCAGCTCGAATGGACAGGGGCATCAGTACTTC.

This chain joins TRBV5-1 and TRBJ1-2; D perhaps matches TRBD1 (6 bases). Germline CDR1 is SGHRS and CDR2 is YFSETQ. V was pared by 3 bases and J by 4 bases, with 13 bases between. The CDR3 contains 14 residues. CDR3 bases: TGCGCCAGCAGCTCGACGGGACAAAGCTATGGCTACACCTTC. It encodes CASSSTGQSYGYTF. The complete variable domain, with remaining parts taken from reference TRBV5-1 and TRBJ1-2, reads KAGVTQTPRYLIKTRGQQVTLSCSPISGHRSVSWYQQTPGQGLQFLFEYFSETQRNKGNFPGRFSGRQFSNSRSEMNVSTLELGDSALYLCASSSTGQSYGYTFGSGTRLTVV.

The CDR3 loop is CASSEADYYNEQFF. The CDR3 region has the DNA TGTGCCAGCAGTGAAGCGGACTACTACAATGAGCAGTTCTTC. The gene calls are TRBV2 and TRBJ2-1; D might be TRBD2 (6 bases). V was shortened by 0 bases and J by 3 bases, with 6 bases between the two germline ends. The CDR3 length is 14 residues. CDR1 is SNHLY and CDR2 is FYNNEI in the germline V gene.

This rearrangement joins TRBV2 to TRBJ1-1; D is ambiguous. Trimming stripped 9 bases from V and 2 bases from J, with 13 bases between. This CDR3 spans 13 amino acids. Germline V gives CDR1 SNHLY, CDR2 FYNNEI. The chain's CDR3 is CAREGKDNTEAFF. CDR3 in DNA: TGTGCCAGGGAGGGAAAGGACAACACTGAAGCTTTCTTT. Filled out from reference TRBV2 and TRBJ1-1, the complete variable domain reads EPEVTQTPSHQVTQMGQEVILRCVPISNHLYFYWYRQILGQKVEFLVSFYNNEISEKSEIFDDQFSVERPDGSNFTLKIRSTKLEDSAMYFCAREGKDNTEAFFGQGTRLTVV.

CDR3 residues: CASSGLAGVDRASQETQYF. For the CDR3, the DNA is TGTGCCAGCAGTGGGCTAGCGGGAGTTGATCGGGCGTCCCAAGAGACCCAGTACTTC. The V gene is TRBV2, the J gene TRBJ2-5; 10 nucleotides line up with TRBD2. The CDR3 has 19 residues. Trimming cost V 4 bases and J 1 base; bases outside gene matches: 15. CDR1 and CDR2 (germline): SNHLY, FYNNEI.

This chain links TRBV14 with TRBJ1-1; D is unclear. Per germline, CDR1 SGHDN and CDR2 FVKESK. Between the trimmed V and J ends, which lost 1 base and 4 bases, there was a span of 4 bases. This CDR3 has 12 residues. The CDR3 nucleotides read TGTGCCAGCAGCCAAGGCGGCACTGAAGCTTTCTTT. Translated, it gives CASSQGGTEAFF.

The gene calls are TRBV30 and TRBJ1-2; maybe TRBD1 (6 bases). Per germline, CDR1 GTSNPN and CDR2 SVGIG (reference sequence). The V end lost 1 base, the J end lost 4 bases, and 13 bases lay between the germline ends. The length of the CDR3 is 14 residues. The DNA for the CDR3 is TGTGCCTGGAGTGCCCACCCCAGGGGCTATGGCTACACCTTC. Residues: CAWSAHPRGYGYTF.

CDR3 coding DNA: TGTGCCAGCAGTGAATGGAACGGACCTTACGAGCAGTACTTC. Translation: CASSEWNGPYEQYF. The chain carries TRBV6-1 and TRBJ2-7; no reliable D call. Looked up from germline, CDR1 is MNHNS and CDR2 is SASEGT. The CDR3 runs 14 residues. V was trimmed by 2 bases and J by 4 bases, leaving 12 bases between them.

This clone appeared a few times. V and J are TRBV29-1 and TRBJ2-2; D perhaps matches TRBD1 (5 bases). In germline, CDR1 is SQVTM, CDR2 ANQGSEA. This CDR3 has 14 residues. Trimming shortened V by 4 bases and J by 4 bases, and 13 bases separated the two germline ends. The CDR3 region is CSVVAGLPTGELFF. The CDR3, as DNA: TGCAGCGTTGTAGCAGGGTTACCCACCGGGGAGCTGTTTTTT.

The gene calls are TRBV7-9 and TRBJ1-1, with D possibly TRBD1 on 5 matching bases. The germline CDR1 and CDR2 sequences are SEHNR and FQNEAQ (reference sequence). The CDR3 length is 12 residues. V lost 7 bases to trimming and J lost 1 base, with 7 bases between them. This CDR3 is CASNDRNTEAFF. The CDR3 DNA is TGTGCCAGCAACGACAGGAACACTGAAGCTTTCTTT.

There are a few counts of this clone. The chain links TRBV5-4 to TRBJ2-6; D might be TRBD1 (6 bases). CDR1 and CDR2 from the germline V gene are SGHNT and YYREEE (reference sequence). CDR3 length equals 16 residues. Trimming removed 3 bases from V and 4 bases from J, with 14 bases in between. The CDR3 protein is CASSSSPGVGANVLTF. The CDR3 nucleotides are TGTGCCAGCAGCTCCTCCCCAGGGGTAGGGGCCAACGTCCTGACTTTC.